This is a list of T cell receptor beta chains from one sample in a study of cytomegalovirus exposure and HLA in healthy donors. Some clones are missing from TCRdb's copy, which holds only in-frame ones; the method was immunoSEQ multiplex PCR. This sample has roughly 100,000 clones, with around 63% found just once. Sequenced material: PBMCs. These receptors came from a man aged 25 to 45 in good health and CMV-seronegative. Each CDR3 is given with its conserved first and last residue. The order of the fields is CDR3 protein, CDR3 DNA, J gene, V gene, clone size, D gene. D genes are given only for firm matches. The listing skips clone size in some rows; elsewhere it reads once, few, many or a size class.

CDR3: CASRGAARGYEQYF
DNA: TGTGCCAGCAGGGGTGCCGCGCGCGGCTACGAGCAGTACTTC
J: TRBJ2-7
V: TRBV27
size: NA
D: NA

CDR3: CASSQVGTGSLETQYF
DNA: TGTGCCAGCAGCCAAGTAGGGACAGGGTCGTTGGAGACCCAGTACTTC
J: TRBJ2-5
V: TRBV4-2
size: NA
D: TRBD1

CDR3: CASSFSGPVGNEQYF
DNA: TGTGCCAGCAGCTTTAGCGGTCCCGTTGGCAACGAGCAGTACTTC
J: TRBJ2-7
V: TRBV11-3
size: once
D: NA

CDR3: CASSRGQGSNNEQFF
DNA: TGCGCCAGCAGTAGGGGGCAGGGTAGCAACAATGAGCAGTTCTTC
J: TRBJ2-1
V: TRBV5-1
size: NA
D: TRBD1

CDR3: CASSRSSTDTQYF
DNA: TGTGCCAGCAGTCGGTCTAGCACAGATACGCAGTATTTT
J: TRBJ2-3
V: TRBV9
size: NA
D: NA

CDR3: CASNLQGKSYNEQFF
DNA: TGCGCCAGCAACTTACAGGGGAAGTCCTACAATGAGCAGTTCTTC
J: TRBJ2-1
V: TRBV4-1
size: NA
D: TRBD1

CDR3: CASFPRLNSGGGYTF
DNA: TGTGCCAGTTTCCCACGCCTCAATTCAGGGGGCGGCTACACCTTC
J: TRBJ1-2
V: TRBV19
size: NA
D: TRBD1

CDR3: CASTLDRARGGYTF
DNA: TGTGCCAGCACCCTGGACAGGGCGCGGGGTGGCTACACCTTC
J: TRBJ1-2
V: TRBV28
size: NA
D: TRBD1

CDR3: CASSLGDRGHYEQYF
DNA: TGTGCCAGCAGCTTAGGGGACAGGGGGCATTACGAGCAGTACTTC
J: TRBJ2-7
V: TRBV7-2
size: once
D: TRBD1

CDR3: CASSSTGLANNEQFF
DNA: TGTGCCAGCAGCTCTACGGGACTAGCCAACAATGAGCAGTTCTTC
J: TRBJ2-1
V: TRBV11-3
size: NA
D: TRBD2

CDR3: CAWSGRVVRNIQYF
DNA: TGTGCCTGGAGTGGCAGGGTTGTCCGTAACATTCAGTACTTC
J: TRBJ2-4
V: TRBV30
size: once
D: NA

CDR3: CASSVRQGGEQYF
DNA: TGTGCCAGCAGCGTTAGACAGGGAGGCGAGCAGTACTTC
J: TRBJ2-7
V: TRBV9
size: NA
D: NA

CDR3: CASRPLSGGPGEQFF
DNA: TGTGCCAGCAGACCCCTTTCGGGAGGGCCCGGTGAGCAGTTCTTC
J: TRBJ2-1
V: TRBV7-3
size: NA
D: TRBD2

CDR3: CASSLNGGESKDGYTF
DNA: TGCGCCAGCAGCTTGAACGGGGGGGAAAGTAAGGATGGCTACACCTTC
J: TRBJ1-2
V: TRBV5-1
size: NA
D: NA

CDR3: CASSLFTTGSGEQYF
DNA: TGTGCCAGCAGTTTATTCACGACAGGTTCCGGCGAGCAGTACTTC
J: TRBJ2-7
V: TRBV27
size: NA
D: NA

CDR3: CASSFYRVSGANVLTF
DNA: TGTGCCAGCAGTTTCTACAGGGTTTCTGGGGCCAACGTCCTGACTTTC
J: TRBJ2-6
V: TRBV6-5
size: NA
D: NA

CDR3: CASSQGLAGGTDTQYF
DNA: TGCGCCAGCAGCCAAGGACTAGCGGGAGGTACAGATACGCAGTATTTT
J: TRBJ2-3
V: TRBV4-3
size: NA
D: TRBD2

CDR3: CASSYSGQNEKLFF
DNA: TGTGCCAGCAGTTACTCGGGACAGAATGAAAAACTGTTTTTT
J: TRBJ1-4
V: TRBV6-6
size: few
D: TRBD1

CDR3: CASSLGQGAFF
DNA: TGTGCCTCCTCCCTGGGACAGGGGGCTTTCTTT
J: TRBJ1-1
V: TRBV7-9
size: NA
D: TRBD1

CDR3: CASSLTPQGRTDTQYF
DNA: TGTGCCAGCAGCTTAACACCACAGGGGAGGACAGATACGCAGTATTTT
J: TRBJ2-3
V: TRBV9
size: NA
D: NA

CDR3: CASSVSRDYGEAFF
DNA: TGTGCCAGCAGCGTTAGCAGGGATTATGGTGAAGCTTTCTTT
J: TRBJ1-1
V: TRBV9
size: few
D: NA

CDR3: CASSDSYEQYF
DNA: TGTGCCAGCAGTGATAGCTACGAGCAGTACTTC
J: TRBJ2-7
V: TRBV6-1
size: NA
D: NA

CDR3: CASSLTGRSGEQFF
DNA: TGTGCCAGCAGCTTAACAGGGCGAAGCGGTGAGCAGTTCTTC
J: TRBJ2-1
V: TRBV7-3
size: once
D: NA

CDR3: CASIRGLAGSYEQYF
DNA: TGTGCCAGCATCAGGGGACTAGCGGGCTCCTACGAGCAGTACTTC
J: TRBJ2-7
V: TRBV2
size: NA
D: TRBD2

CDR3: CASSITGGPLYGYTF
DNA: TGTGCCAGCAGTATTACAGGTGGTCCTCTCTATGGCTACACCTTC
J: TRBJ1-2
V: TRBV27
size: NA
D: NA

CDR3: CASSVRGTHLTDTQYF
DNA: TGTGCCAGCAGCGTAAGGGGGACCCACCTCACAGATACGCAGTATTTT
J: TRBJ2-3
V: TRBV9
size: few
D: NA

CDR3: CASLALGETEAFF
DNA: TGTGCCAGCCTCGCTCTCGGTGAGACTGAAGCTTTCTTT
J: TRBJ1-1
V: TRBV6-6
size: NA
D: NA

CDR3: CASSLYLGQSYEQYF
DNA: TGTGCCAGCAGTTTATATTTGGGACAGTCCTACGAGCAGTACTTC
J: TRBJ2-7
V: TRBV27
size: NA
D: TRBD1

CDR3: CASSPTGFFQPQHF
DNA: TGTGCCAGCTCACCTACAGGGTTTTTTCAGCCCCAGCATTTT
J: TRBJ1-5
V: TRBV18
size: NA
D: NA

CDR3: CASSGLGGGGQYF
DNA: TGTGCCAGCAGCGGACTTGGGGGGGGAGGGCAGTACTTC
J: TRBJ2-7
V: TRBV11-2
size: NA
D: TRBD2

CDR3: CASSSTSGSHRFIIEQFF
DNA: TGTGCCAGCAGTTCGACTAGCGGGAGTCATCGCTTTATTATTGAGCAGTTCTTC
J: TRBJ2-1
V: TRBV28
size: NA
D: TRBD2

CDR3: CASRITGGEQYF
DNA: TGTGCCAGCAGAATAACAGGGGGAGAGCAGTACTTC
J: TRBJ2-7
V: TRBV6-6
size: NA
D: TRBD1

CDR3: CASSLRTESYEQYF
DNA: TGTGCCAGCAGTTTGCGGACAGAATCCTACGAGCAGTACTTC
J: TRBJ2-7
V: TRBV6-5
size: NA
D: NA

CDR3: CASSSSGRGATNEKLFF
DNA: TGTGCCAGCAGCTCCTCGGGACGGGGGGCAACTAATGAAAAACTGTTTTTT
J: TRBJ1-4
V: TRBV7-2
size: NA
D: NA

CDR3: CSVETVNYEQYF
DNA: TGCAGCGTTGAAACAGTGAACTACGAGCAGTACTTC
J: TRBJ2-7
V: TRBV29-1
size: NA
D: NA

CDR3: CASSDAASSGNTIYF
DNA: TGCGCCAGCAGCGACGCGGCATCCTCTGGAAACACCATATATTTT
J: TRBJ1-3
V: TRBV5-1
size: NA
D: NA

CDR3: CASSRSANYGYTF
DNA: TGTGCCAGTAGTCGGAGCGCGAACTATGGCTACACCTTC
J: TRBJ1-2
V: TRBV19
size: NA
D: NA

CDR3: CASSVDPLAKNSQYF
DNA: TGTGCCAGCAGCGTAGATCCGCTAGCCAAAAACAGTCAGTACTTC
J: TRBJ2-4
V: TRBV9
size: NA
D: NA

CDR3: CASSSGRRPLTDTQYF
DNA: TGTGCCAGCAGCAGCGGCAGGAGACCTCTGACAGATACGCAGTATTTT
J: TRBJ2-3
V: TRBV11-1
size: NA
D: NA

CDR3: CASRPPKGERYEQYF
DNA: TGCGCCAGCAGACCGCCTAAGGGGGAGAGGTACGAGCAGTACTTC
J: TRBJ2-7
V: TRBV10-1
size: once
D: NA

CDR3: CASSHPEGQGGTEAFF
DNA: TGTGCCAGCAGCCACCCCGAGGGACAGGGAGGGACTGAAGCTTTCTTT
J: TRBJ1-1
V: TRBV5-4
size: few
D: TRBD1

CDR3: CASSKDRNYEQYF
DNA: TGTGCCAGCAGCAAGGACAGAAACTACGAGCAGTACTTC
J: TRBJ2-7
V: TRBV7-2
size: NA
D: NA

CDR3: CASTPSGTGEKLFF
DNA: TGCGCCAGCACCCCCTCCGGGACAGGGGAAAAACTGTTTTTT
J: TRBJ1-4
V: TRBV5-1
size: NA
D: TRBD1

CDR3: CASSLLSYEQYF
DNA: TGTGCCAGCAGTTTGTTATCCTACGAGCAGTACTTC
J: TRBJ2-7
V: TRBV28
size: NA
D: NA

CDR3: CASRATSLETQYF
DNA: TGTGCCAGCAGGGCCACTAGCTTGGAGACCCAGTACTTC
J: TRBJ2-5
V: TRBV2
size: NA
D: NA

CDR3: CASSLIGTVNTGELFF
DNA: TGTGCCAGCAGCTTGATAGGGACAGTGAACACCGGGGAGCTGTTTTTT
J: TRBJ2-2
V: TRBV9
size: NA
D: TRBD1

CDR3: CASSPDRSNTEAFF
DNA: TGCGCCAGCAGCCCGGACAGGTCGAACACTGAAGCTTTCTTT
J: TRBJ1-1
V: TRBV5-1
size: NA
D: TRBD1

CDR3: CASSKVLSSGRRPETQYF
DNA: TGTGCCAGCAGCAAAGTCCTTTCTAGCGGGAGGAGGCCAGAGACCCAGTACTTC
J: TRBJ2-5
V: TRBV21-1
size: NA
D: NA

CDR3: CASSDRFSAEQFF
DNA: TGTGCCAGCAGCGATAGGTTCAGCGCAGAGCAGTTCTTC
J: TRBJ2-1
V: TRBV7-2
size: few
D: NA

CDR3: CASSLDSGTYEQYF
DNA: TGTGCCAGCAGCTTGGATAGCGGTACCTACGAGCAGTACTTC
J: TRBJ2-7
V: TRBV7-9
size: NA
D: NA

CDR3: CASSSGQGRETQYF
DNA: TGTGCCAGCAGCTCAGGACAGGGTCGGGAGACCCAGTACTTC
J: TRBJ2-5
V: TRBV7-3
size: NA
D: TRBD1

CDR3: CASSYTNYGYTF
DNA: TGTGCCAGCAGTTATACTAACTATGGCTACACCTTC
J: TRBJ1-2
V: TRBV6-5
size: few
D: NA

CDR3: CASSPIRQGAGELFF
DNA: TGTGCCAGCAGCCCCATTAGGCAGGGGGCCGGGGAGCTGTTTTTT
J: TRBJ2-2
V: TRBV7-9
size: NA
D: TRBD1

CDR3: CASSLKGWETQYF
DNA: TGTGCCAGCAGTTTAAAGGGGTGGGAGACCCAGTACTTC
J: TRBJ2-5
V: TRBV27
size: NA
D: NA

CDR3: CASSFKTGELETQYF
DNA: TGTGCCAGCAGTTTCAAGACAGGGGAGTTGGAGACCCAGTACTTC
J: TRBJ2-5
V: TRBV6-5
size: NA
D: TRBD1